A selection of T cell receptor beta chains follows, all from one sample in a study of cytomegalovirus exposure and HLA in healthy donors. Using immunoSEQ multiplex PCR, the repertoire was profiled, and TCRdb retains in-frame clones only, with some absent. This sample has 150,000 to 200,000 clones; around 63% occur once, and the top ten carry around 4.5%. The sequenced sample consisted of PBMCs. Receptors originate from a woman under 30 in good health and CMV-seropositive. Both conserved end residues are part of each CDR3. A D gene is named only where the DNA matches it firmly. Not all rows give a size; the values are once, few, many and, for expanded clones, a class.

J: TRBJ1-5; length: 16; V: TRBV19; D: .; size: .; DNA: TGTGCCAGTAGTACACGGGACTTTCATAGCAATCAGCCCCAGCATTTT; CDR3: CASSTRDFHSNQPQHF
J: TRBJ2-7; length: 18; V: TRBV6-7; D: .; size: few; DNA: TGTGCCAGCAGTTTCCTGGGGATGGGGGGGCCGGATCCCTACGAGCAGTACTTC; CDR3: CASSFLGMGGPDPYEQYF
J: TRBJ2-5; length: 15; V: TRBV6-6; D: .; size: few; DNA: TGTGCCAGCAGTACCCGGGTAACCCTTGAGGGGACCCAGTACTTC; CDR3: CASSTRVTLEGTQYF
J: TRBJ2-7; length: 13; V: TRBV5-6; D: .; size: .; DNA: TGTGCCAGCAGCTTGAGGCAGGCTACGGAGCAGTACTTC; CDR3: CASSLRQATEQYF
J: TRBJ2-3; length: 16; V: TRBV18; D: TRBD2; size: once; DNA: TGTGCCAGCTCACCTAGGACTAGCGGACGCACAGATACGCAGTATTTT; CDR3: CASSPRTSGRTDTQYF
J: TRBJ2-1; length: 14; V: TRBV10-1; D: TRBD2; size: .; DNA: TGCGCCAGCAGGTCGCTAGCGGGAAGGAATGAGCAGTTCTTC; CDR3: CASRSLAGRNEQFF
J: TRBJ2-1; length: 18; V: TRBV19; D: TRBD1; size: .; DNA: TGTGCCAGTAGTATAGATCTCTTAAGGGGGCGACGGCGGAATGAGCAGTTCTTC; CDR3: CASSIDLLRGRRRNEQFF
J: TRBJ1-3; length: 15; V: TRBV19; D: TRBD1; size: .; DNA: TGTGCCAGTAGTATGTGGACAGGGCTTCGAAACACCATATATTTT; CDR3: CASSMWTGLRNTIYF
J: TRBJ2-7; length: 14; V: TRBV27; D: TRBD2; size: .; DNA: TGTGCCAGCGGCGAAGCGGGAGGGTACTACGAGCAGTACTTC; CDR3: CASGEAGGYYEQYF
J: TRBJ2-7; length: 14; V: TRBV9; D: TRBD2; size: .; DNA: TGTGCCAGCAGCGTAGCAACGGGGGGCTACGAGCAGTACTTC; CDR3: CASSVATGGYEQYF
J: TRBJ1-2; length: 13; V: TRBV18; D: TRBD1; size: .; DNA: TGTGCCAGCTCCCGACAGGGCGGATATGGCTACACCTTC; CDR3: CASSRQGGYGYTF
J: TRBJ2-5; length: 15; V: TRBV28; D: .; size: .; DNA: TGTGCCAGCAGCGAGGCAGTGATCCCGCAAGAGACCCAGTACTTC; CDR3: CASSEAVIPQETQYF
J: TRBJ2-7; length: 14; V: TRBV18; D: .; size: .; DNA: TGTGCCAGCTCACCCGGAGGAGGGGTACGTGGGCAGTACTTC; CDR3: CASSPGGGVRGQYF
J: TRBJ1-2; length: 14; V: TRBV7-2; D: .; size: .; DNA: TGTGCCAGCAGCTTGTTTCCAGGGAACTATGGCTACACCTTC; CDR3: CASSLFPGNYGYTF
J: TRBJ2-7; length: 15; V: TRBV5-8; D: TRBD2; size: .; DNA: TGTGCCAGCAGCCGGGAGGATAGCGGATACTACGAGCAGTACTTC; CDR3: CASSREDSGYYEQYF
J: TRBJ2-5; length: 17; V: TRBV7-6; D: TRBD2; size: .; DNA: TGTGCCAGCAGCTTAGCGATATTTAGCGGGAGACAAGAGACCCAGTACTTC; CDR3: CASSLAIFSGRQETQYF
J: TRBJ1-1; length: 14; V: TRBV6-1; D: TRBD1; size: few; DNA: TGTGCCAGCAGGAAGACAGGGGTGAACACTGAAGCTTTCTTT; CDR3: CASRKTGVNTEAFF
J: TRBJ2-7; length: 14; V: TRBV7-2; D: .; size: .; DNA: TGTGCCAGCAGCCAAGGGACTGGCTCCTACGAGCAGTACTTC; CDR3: CASSQGTGSYEQYF
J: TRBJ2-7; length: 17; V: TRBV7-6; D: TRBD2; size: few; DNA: TGTGCCAGCAGCTTAGCTTGGACTAGCGGGTTCTCCTACGAGCAGTACTTC; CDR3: CASSLAWTSGFSYEQYF
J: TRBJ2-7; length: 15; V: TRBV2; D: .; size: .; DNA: TGTGCCAGCAGTGAGTCGTCGCAGGGTGGAAACGAGCAGTACTTC; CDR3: CASSESSQGGNEQYF
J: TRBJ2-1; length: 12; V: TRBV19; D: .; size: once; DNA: TGTGCCAGTAGTATAGGGGGGGTTGAGCAGTTCTTC; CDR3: CASSIGGVEQFF
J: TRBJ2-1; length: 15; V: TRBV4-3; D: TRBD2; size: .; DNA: TGCGCCAGCAGCCAAGGACTAGCGGGGAACAATGAGCAGTTCTTC; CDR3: CASSQGLAGNNEQFF
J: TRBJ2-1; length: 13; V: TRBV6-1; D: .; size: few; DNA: TGTGCCAGCAGACTAACCCCCTACAATGAGCAGTTCTTC; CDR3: CASRLTPYNEQFF
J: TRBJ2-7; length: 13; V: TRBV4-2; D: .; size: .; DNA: TGTGCCAGCAGCCAAGATGGAGACCCGTCGCAGTACTTC; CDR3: CASSQDGDPSQYF
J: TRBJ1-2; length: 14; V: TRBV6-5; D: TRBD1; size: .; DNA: TGTGCCAGCAGCGGGACAGGGAATGTCGGCGGCTACACCTTC; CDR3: CASSGTGNVGGYTF
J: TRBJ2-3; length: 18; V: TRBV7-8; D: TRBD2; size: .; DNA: TGTGCCGGCAGCTCGGGACTAGCGGGGGGTAGAAAAACAGATACGCAGTATTTT; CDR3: CAGSSGLAGGRKTDTQYF
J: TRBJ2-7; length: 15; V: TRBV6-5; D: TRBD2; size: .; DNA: TGTGCCAGCAGAGGACTAGCGGGACCCCGGGACGAGCAGTACTTC; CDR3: CASRGLAGPRDEQYF
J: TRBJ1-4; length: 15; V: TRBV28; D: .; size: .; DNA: .; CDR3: CASSSPTDRMKNCFF
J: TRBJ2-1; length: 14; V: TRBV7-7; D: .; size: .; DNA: TGTGCTAGCAGCTTAGCGCAGGGGAGCAATGAGCAGTTCTTC; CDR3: CASSLAQGSNEQFF
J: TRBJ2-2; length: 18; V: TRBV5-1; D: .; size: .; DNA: TGCGCCAGCAGCTTGGCCATGGTGGCAGGTACGAACACCGGGGAGCTGTTTTTT; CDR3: CASSLAMVAGTNTGELFF
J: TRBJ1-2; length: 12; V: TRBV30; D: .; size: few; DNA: TGTGCCTATTCCAGGACTAACTATGGCTACACCTTC; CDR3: CAYSRTNYGYTF
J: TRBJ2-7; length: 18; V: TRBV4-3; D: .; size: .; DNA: TGCGCCAGCAGCCAAGATACCACCGGGGTCATTTTCTCCTACGAGCAGTACTTC; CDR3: CASSQDTTGVIFSYEQYF
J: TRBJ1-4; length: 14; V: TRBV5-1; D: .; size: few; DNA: TGCGCCAGCAGCTTGGGGCAGTTTAATGAAAAACTGTTTTTT; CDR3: CASSLGQFNEKLFF
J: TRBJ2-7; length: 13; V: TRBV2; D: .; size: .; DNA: TGTGCCACCCATCAGGGGTCAGGCAACGAGCAGTACTTC; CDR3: CATHQGSGNEQYF
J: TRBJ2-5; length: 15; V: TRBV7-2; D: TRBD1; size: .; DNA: TGTGCCAGCAGCCTCAGCCGGGACAGACAAGAGACCCAGTACTTC; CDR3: CASSLSRDRQETQYF
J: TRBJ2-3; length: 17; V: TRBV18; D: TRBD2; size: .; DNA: TGTGCCAGCTCACCCGTGGCGGGGGAGGCTAGCACAGATACGCAGTATTTT; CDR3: CASSPVAGEASTDTQYF
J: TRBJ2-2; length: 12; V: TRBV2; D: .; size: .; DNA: TGTGCCAAAAGGGGGACGGTCGGGGAGCTGTTTTTT; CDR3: CAKRGTVGELFF
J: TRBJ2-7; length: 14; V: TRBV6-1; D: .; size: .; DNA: TGTGCCAGCAGTTTCAGTTTGATTTCCTACGAGCAGTACTTC; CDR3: CASSFSLISYEQYF
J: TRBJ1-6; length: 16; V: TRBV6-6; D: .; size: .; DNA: TGTGCCAGCAGTTACTCGCTGGAGAGACTATCCCCACCCCTCCACTTT; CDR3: CASSYSLERLSPPLHF
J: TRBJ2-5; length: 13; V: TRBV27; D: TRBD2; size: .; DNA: TGTGCCAGCAGTCCCGTAGCGGGAGAGGCCCAGTACTTC; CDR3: CASSPVAGEAQYF
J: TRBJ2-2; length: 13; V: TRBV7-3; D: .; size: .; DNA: TGTGCCAGCAGTACAGAGAACACCGGGGAGCTGTTTTTT; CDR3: CASSTENTGELFF